This paragraph reports one T cell receptor beta chain. Repertoires were generated with immunoSEQ multiplex PCR, while TCRdb's copy carries only in-frame clones and drops some. The table includes around 160,000 clones, roughly nine tenths detected once. The entry originates in a study of T cell responses to AZD1222 COVID-19 vaccine. The TCR originated in an adult who received the AZD1222 COVID-19 vaccine. The material was peripheral blood, obtained 28 days after the second AZD1222 dose.

The CDR3 here is CASSGLREQFF. CDR3 nucleotides: TGTGCCAGCAGTGGTCTCCGGGAGCAGTTCTTC. The chain links TRBV2 to TRBJ2-1; D ambiguous. The CDR3 covers 11 residues. The germline V gene encodes CDR1 SNHLY and CDR2 FYNNEI. The ends were cut back, 4 bases at V and 10 bases at J, with 8 bases in the middle. Variable domain in full (rest from reference TRBV2 and TRBJ2-1): EPEVTQTPSHQVTQMGQEVILRCVPISNHLYFYWYRQILGQKVEFLVSFYNNEISEKSEIFDDQFSVERPDGSNFTLKIRSTKLEDSAMYFCASSGLREQFFGPGTRLTVL.